The entry below gives a single T cell receptor beta chain sequence along with its context. Trimming at V came to 4 bases and at J to 0 bases, leaving 12 bases not matched to a gene. This CDR3 has 19 amino acids. Germline V gene data show CDR1 as SNHLY and CDR2 as FYNNEI. This entry is derived from a study of blood T cell repertoires in COVID-19. Study overall: Sources were T cells, B-cell-depleted T cells, or PBMCs; the material itself was cDNA or gDNA.

Clones were sequenced by immunoSEQ multiplex PCR, and TCRdb holds only the in-frame ones, with some missing. The table has roughly 200,000 clones, approximately 90% seen once; the top ten hold 1.2%. The chain couples TRBV2 to TRBJ2-3, with 11 nucleotides matching TRBD1. The material sequenced was PBMCs or T cells enriched from blood (not recorded which). This TCR was recovered from a man aged 30-40 years who had recovered from COVID-19. In DNA, the CDR3 is TGTGCCAGCAGTGGCGACCGGGACAGGGGGTACTCTAGCACAGATACGCAGTATTTT. Translation gives CASSGDRDRGYSSTDTQYF.